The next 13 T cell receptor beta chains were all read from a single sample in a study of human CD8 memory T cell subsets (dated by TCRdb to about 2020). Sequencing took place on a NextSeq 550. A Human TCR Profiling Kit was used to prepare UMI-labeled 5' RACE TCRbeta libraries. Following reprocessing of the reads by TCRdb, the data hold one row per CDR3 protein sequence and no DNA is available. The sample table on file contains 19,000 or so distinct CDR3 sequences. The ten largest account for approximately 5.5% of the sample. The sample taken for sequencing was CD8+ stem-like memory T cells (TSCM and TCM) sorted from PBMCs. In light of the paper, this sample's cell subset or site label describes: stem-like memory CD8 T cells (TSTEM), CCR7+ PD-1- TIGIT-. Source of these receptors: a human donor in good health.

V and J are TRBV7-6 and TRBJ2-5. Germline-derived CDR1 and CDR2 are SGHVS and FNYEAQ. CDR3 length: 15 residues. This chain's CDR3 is CASSRTEEEQETQYF.

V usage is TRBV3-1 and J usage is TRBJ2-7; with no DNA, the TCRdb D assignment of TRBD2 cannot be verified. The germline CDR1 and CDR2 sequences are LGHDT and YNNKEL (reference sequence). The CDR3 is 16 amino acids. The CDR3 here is CASSQDPSGSFYEQYF.

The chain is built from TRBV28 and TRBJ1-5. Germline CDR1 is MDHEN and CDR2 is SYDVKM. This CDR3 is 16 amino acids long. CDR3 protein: CASSSRREGSNQPQHF.

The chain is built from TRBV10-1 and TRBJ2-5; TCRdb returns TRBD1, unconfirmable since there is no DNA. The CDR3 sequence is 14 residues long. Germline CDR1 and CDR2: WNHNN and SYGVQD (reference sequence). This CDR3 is CASDRQGCRETQYF.

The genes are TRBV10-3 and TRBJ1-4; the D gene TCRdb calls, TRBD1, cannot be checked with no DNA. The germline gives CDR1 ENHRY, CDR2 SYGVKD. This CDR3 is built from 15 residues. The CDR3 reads CAISDQGAMNEKLFF.

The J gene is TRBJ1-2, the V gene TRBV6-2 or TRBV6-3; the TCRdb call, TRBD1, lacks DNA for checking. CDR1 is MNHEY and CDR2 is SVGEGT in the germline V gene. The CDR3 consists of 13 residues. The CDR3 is CASSHGQGYGYTF.

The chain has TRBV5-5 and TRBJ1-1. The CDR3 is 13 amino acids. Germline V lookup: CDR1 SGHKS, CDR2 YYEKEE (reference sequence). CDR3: CASRVDLNTEAFF.

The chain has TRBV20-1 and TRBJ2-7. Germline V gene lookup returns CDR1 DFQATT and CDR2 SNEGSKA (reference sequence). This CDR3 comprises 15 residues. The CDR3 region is CSASSGALGSYEQYF.

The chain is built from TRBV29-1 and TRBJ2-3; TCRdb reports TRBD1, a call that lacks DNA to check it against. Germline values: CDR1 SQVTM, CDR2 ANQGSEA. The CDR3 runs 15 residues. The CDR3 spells CSVGPRDRGTDTQYF.

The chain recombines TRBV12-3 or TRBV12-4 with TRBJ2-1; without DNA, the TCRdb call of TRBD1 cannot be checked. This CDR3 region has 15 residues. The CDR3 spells CASSLPLGQMNEQFF.

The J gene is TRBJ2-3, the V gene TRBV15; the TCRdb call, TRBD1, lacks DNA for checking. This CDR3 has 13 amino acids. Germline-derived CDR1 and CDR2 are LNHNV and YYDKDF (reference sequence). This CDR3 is CATSSRRGATQYF.

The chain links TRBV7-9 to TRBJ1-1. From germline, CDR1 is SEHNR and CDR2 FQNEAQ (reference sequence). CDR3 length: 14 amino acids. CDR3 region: CASSSWDRNTEAFF.

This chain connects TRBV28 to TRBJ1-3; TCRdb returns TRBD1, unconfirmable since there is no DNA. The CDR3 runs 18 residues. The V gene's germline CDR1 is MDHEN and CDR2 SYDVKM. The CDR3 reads CASSPPWDVGGFGNTIYF.